This entry describes one TCR beta chain. Antigen specificity is unknown. Germline V lookup: CDR1 DFQATT, CDR2 SNEGSKA (reference sequence). Trimming left V 6 bases short and J 0 bases short, with 6 bases between. The CDR3 length is 11 residues. Amplification used 60 Vbeta primers and 13 Jbeta primers. Under the authors' procedure: As a later analysis found, there were 70 million to 90 million unique TCR beta chains, of which roughly 11 million were shared. Measured with immunoSEQ multiplex PCR; TCRdb has only the in-frame clones, and not every one. V, J and clone size reflect that table, while D and trimming were determined from the DNA. Among over 200,000 clones listed, over 65% were seen once. The data are from a study of cytomegalovirus exposure and HLA in healthy donors. Across the whole study: Prior work identified around 120 million unique TCR beta sequences in about 179 million T cells. General study results and limits: A later analysis by the authors found several of the most significant clusters apparently linked to common viral pathogens. Some segments of the V type, notably TRBV6-2 and TRBV6-3, were excluded as indistinguishable.

This clonotype was sampled from a human donor in good health. Specimen: PBMCs. The rearrangement uses TRBV20-1 and TRBJ2-7; D not resolved. CDR3 residues: CSALSSYEQYF. The CDR3 DNA reads TGCAGTGCCCTAAGCTCCTACGAGCAGTACTTC.